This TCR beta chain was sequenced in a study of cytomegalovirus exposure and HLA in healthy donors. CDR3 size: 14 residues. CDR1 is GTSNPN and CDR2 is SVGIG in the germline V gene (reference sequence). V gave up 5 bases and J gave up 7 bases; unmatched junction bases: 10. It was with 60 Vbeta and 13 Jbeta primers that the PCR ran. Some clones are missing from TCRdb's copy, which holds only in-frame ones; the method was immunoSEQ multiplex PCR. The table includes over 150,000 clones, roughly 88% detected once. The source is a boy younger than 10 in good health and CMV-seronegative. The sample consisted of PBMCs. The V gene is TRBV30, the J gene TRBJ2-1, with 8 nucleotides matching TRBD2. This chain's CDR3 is CAWVYPGLGNEQFF. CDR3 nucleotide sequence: TGTGCCTGGGTCTACCCGGGACTAGGAAATGAGCAGTTCTTC.